This TCR beta chain comes out of a study of cytomegalovirus exposure and HLA in healthy donors. Study-wide results and limits: Rarity characterized most TCR sequences, yet some public TCRs appeared in many donors.

Sequenced by immunoSEQ multiplex PCR; TCRdb stores in-frame clones only, minus some. The data show under 150,000 clones, with approximately 91% seen just once and roughly 0.7% held by the top ten. In its sample, this clone was seen once. What it binds is unknown. The junction departs from the called germline gene at one end, perhaps through a read error. Per germline, CDR1 MNHNS and CDR2 SASEGT. The CDR3 consists of 15 residues. The TCR sequence derives from a man aged 18 to 35 in good health and CMV-seronegative. The sample taken for sequencing was PBMCs. The chain combines TRBV6-1 with TRBJ2-1, with TRBD2 identical over 8 bases. The CDR3 sequence is CASSEAGGYYSEQFF. The CDR3 nucleotides are TGTGCCAGCAGTGAGGCGGGAGGTTACTACAGTGAGCAGTTCTTC.